These 13 T cell receptor beta chains originate from one sample sequenced in a study of shared clonotypes between healthy human individuals (dated by TCRdb to about 2020). CD8 naive samples were CD45RO-negative cells positively selected for CCR7, giving a CD45RA+CCR7+ population that excluded TemRA cells. The method was the immunoSEQ multiplex PCR assay. Not all clones reach the TCRdb copy of this immuneACCESS table, which keeps in-frame sequences only. Checked studies attribute under half of the gap to unresolved V genes and leave the rest unexplained. Within this sample are about 2 million clones, with about 95% of them counted one time only. Roughly 1% of the sample lies in the top ten. Sequencing input: naive CD8+ T cells sorted from blood. The cell subset or site tag for this specimen amounts to: CD45RA+CCR7+. All receptors come from a young man in good health.

Concerning this clone itself: Other DNA sequences in the same sample also yield this CDR3. The rearrangement links TRBV18 to TRBJ2-7; D gene ambiguous. The CDR3 loop spans 14 amino acids. CDR1 is KGHSH, CDR2 LQKENI, per germline. V dropped 3 bases and J dropped 0 bases, with 9 bases sitting between them. DNA for the CDR3: TGTGCCAGCTCACCGTTGGACCTCTCCTACGAGCAGTACTTC. Residues: CASSPLDLSYEQYF. Full variable domain (missing parts from reference TRBV18 and TRBJ2-7): NAGVMQNPRHLVRRRGQEARLRCSPMKGHSHVYWYRQLPEEGLKFMVYLQKENIIDESGMPKERFSAEFPKEGPSILRIQQVVRGDSAAYFCASSPLDLSYEQYFGPGTRLTVT.

This chain joins TRBV10-2 and TRBJ2-5; TRBD2 aligns across 7 bases. V lost 6 bases to trimming and J lost 5 bases; unmatched junction nucleotides: 9. Germline lookup yields CDR1 WSHSY and CDR2 SAAADI. CDR3 length: 14 residues. The CDR3 is CASRKTSPGETQYF. Here the CDR3 DNA reads TGCGCCAGCAGGAAGACTAGCCCGGGGGAGACCCAGTACTTC.

This chain connects TRBV7-6 to TRBJ2-1, with D possibly called TRBD1 or TRBD2 (5 bases each). The CDR3 sequence is 14 residues long. The V gene's germline CDR1 is SGHVS and CDR2 FNYEAQ. V dropped 2 bases and J dropped 6 bases, with 11 bases sitting between them. This CDR3 reads CASSLLGVSNEQFF. CDR3 bases: TGTGCCAGCAGCTTATTGGGGGTTAGCAATGAGCAGTTCTTC.

The chain joins TRBV5-4 to TRBJ2-3; D is ambiguous. V lost 0 bases and J lost 6, with 11 bases in between. Germline V gene sequence: CDR1 SGHNT, CDR2 YYREEE (reference sequence). This CDR3 is 14 amino acids long. CDR3 protein: CASSLVFSSDTQYF. CDR3 coding DNA: TGTGCCAGCAGCTTGGTTTTTAGTTCGGATACGCAGTATTTT.

Details on this clone: This sequence may be a read error, since a much larger clone differs from it by one base. Other DNA sequences within the sample encode an identical CDR3. The chain carries TRBV9 and TRBJ2-7; the match to TRBD1 covers 7 bases. Germline values: CDR1 SGDLS, CDR2 YYNGEE. Unmatched junction bases numbered 5, after V lost 2 bases and J lost 3 bases. CDR3 length equals 14 residues. The CDR3 DNA is TGTGCCAGCAGCGTTGCGGCAGGGGGCTACGAGCAGTACTTC. Its translation: CASSVAAGGYEQYF.

The CDR3 protein is CASSQDVGGGAREYGYTF. CDR3 in DNA: TGCGCCAGCAGCCAAGACGTCGGGGGGGGAGCTAGGGAATATGGCTACACCTTC. This chain joins TRBV4-1 and TRBJ1-2; D is possibly TRBD1 (5 bases). Germline V lookup: CDR1 MGHRA, CDR2 YSYEKL. Trimming shortened V by 0 bases and J by 5 bases, and 22 bases separated the two germline ends. This CDR3 is 18 amino acids long.

This clone appeared a single time. The V call is TRBV7-9, the J call TRBJ2-1; D could derive from TRBD1 or TRBD2 (5 bases each). Deletions cut 5 bases from V and 7 bases from J, with 21 bases between. The CDR3 totals 16 residues. Germline V gene sequence: CDR1 SEHNR, CDR2 FQNEAQ (reference sequence). The CDR3 nucleotides are TGTGCCAGCAGCCTTCTGTATGTGTCAGGGAGTAATGAGCAGTTCTTC. Translated, it gives CASSLLYVSGSNEQFF.

The gene calls are TRBV18 and TRBJ2-7; the D is unclear. From germline, CDR1 is KGHSH and CDR2 LQKENI. V lost 3 bases and J lost 4, with 10 bases in between. The CDR3 length is 13 residues. The CDR3 sequence is CASSPSQKYEQYF. The CDR3 bases are TGTGCCAGCTCACCCAGTCAGAAGTACGAGCAGTACTTC.

The V call is TRBV4-1, the J call TRBJ2-7; tentatively, D is TRBD1 (5 bases). Trimming stripped 4 bases from V and 2 bases from J, with 12 bases between. This CDR3 is built from 14 residues. The germline V gene has CDR1 MGHRA and CDR2 YSYEKL. CDR3 protein: CASSPEGAAYEQYF. The CDR3 nucleotides read TGCGCCAGCAGCCCCGAAGGGGCCGCCTACGAGCAGTACTTC.

To note about this clone: Distinct nucleotide sequences in the sample also encode this CDR3. The rearrangement joins TRBV5-6 to TRBJ2-7; unclear D gene. The CDR3 length is 13 residues. V was clipped by 0 bases and J by 6 bases, with 10 bases between them. Germline V gives CDR1 SGHDT, CDR2 YYEEEE. The CDR3 region is CASSLGGPAEQYF. The CDR3 DNA sequence: TGTGCCAGCAGCTTGGGAGGCCCCGCCGAGCAGTACTTC.

This chain uses TRBV13 with TRBJ2-5; D possibly corresponds to TRBD2 (6 bases). Germline lookup yields CDR1 PRHDT and CDR2 FYEKMQ (reference sequence). Trimming cost V 1 base and J 10 bases, with 13 bases left between them. The CDR3 sequence is 13 residues long. As DNA, the CDR3 is TGTGCCAGCAGCTTAGCCAAGGAGGGAGGCCAGTACTTC. As protein: CASSLAKEGGQYF.

V and J are TRBV4-1 and TRBJ2-3; D is unclear. V lost 4 bases to trimming and J lost 0 bases, with 14 bases between them. The CDR3 has 16 amino acids. CDR1 is MGHRA and CDR2 is YSYEKL in the germline V gene. The CDR3 region is CASSPRLGGSTDTQYF. CDR3 nucleotides: TGCGCCAGCAGCCCCCGGTTGGGCGGTAGCACAGATACGCAGTATTTT.

The chain combines TRBV4-1 with TRBJ1-2, with D unclear. CDR3 length: 13 residues. Germline values: CDR1 MGHRA, CDR2 YSYEKL. V was cut by 0 bases and J by 2 bases, with 4 bases left in between. CDR3 residues: CASSQEQNYGYTF. Written as DNA, the CDR3 is TGCGCCAGCAGCCAAGAACAGAACTATGGCTACACCTTC.